The clone carrying this T cell receptor beta chain was recorded once. Naive CD8 cells lacked CD45RO and underwent positive selection for CCR7, leaving out terminally differentiated effector memory CD45RA+ cells. Study donors comprised healthy, HIV-negative adults devoid of recent acute infection or vaccination. The record originates from a study of shared clonotypes between healthy human individuals. The CDR3 consists of 13 residues. The germline CDR1 and CDR2 sequences are SGHVS and FQNEAQ. The V end lost 3 bases, the J end lost 5 bases, and 8 bases lay between the germline ends. This table comes from immunoSEQ multiplex PCR, and its TCRdb copy is limited to in-frame clones, with some not included. The sample lists around 600,000 clones; approximately 95% were seen once.

The TCR comes from a woman under 40 in good health. This chain links TRBV7-8 with TRBJ2-1; D perhaps matches TRBD2 (6 bases). Sequenced: naive CD8+ T cells sorted from blood. CDR3 region: CASSFGLNNEQFF. In DNA form, the CDR3 reads TGTGCCAGCAGCTTTGGACTAAACAATGAGCAGTTCTTC.